This TCR beta chain was identified in a study of blood T cell repertoires in COVID-19. Study background: COVID-19 samples, acute and convalescent, were from the United States, Italy and Spain.

This table comes from immunoSEQ multiplex PCR, and its TCRdb copy is limited to in-frame clones, with some not included. This sample has 200,000 to 250,000 clones, with more than 65% found just once. Germline CDR1 SGHNT, CDR2 YYREEE (reference sequence). The V gene end was trimmed by 3 bases and the J gene end by 8 bases; junction bases not matched to a gene: 8. The CDR3 is made up of 15 amino acids. The chain recombines TRBV5-4 with TRBJ1-2; TRBD1 matches at 12 bases. Sequencing was performed on peripheral blood. This TCR came from a woman aged 80 or older with acute or convalescent COVID-19. CDR3 amino acids: CASSSGQGATGGYTF. The CDR3 DNA reads as TGTGCCAGCAGCTCGGGACAGGGGGCGACGGGAGGCTACACCTTC.